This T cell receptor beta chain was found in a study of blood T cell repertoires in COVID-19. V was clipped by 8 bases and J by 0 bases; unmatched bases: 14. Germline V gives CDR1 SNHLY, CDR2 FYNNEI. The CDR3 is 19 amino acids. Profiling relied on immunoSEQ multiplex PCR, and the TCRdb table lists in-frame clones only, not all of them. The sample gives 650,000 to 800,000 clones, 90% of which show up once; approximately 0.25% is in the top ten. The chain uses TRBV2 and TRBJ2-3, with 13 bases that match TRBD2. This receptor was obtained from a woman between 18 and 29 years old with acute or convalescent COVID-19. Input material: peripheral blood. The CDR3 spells CASETSLAGGRTSTDTQYF. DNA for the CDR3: TGTGCCAGCGAGACTTCACTAGCGGGGGGGCGGACCAGCACAGATACGCAGTATTTT.